Listed here are 29 T cell receptor beta chains from one sample, sequenced in a study of blood T cells in healthy people across ages. The use of a sample-barcoded 5' primer and a J-beta primer mix characterized a second PCR of roughly 6 to 11 cycles. TCRdb itself ran the 5' RACE reads through MiXCR, one entry per CDR3 protein. The sample holds fewer than 900,000 distinct CDR3 sequences, 30% to 45% seen once. The sequenced sample consisted of blood. The origin of the receptors is a man between 18 and 29 years old in good health.

The chain is built from TRBV20-1 and TRBJ1-5; possibly TRBD1 for D (5 bases). The CDR3 contains 16 residues. Germline V lookup: CDR1 DFQATT, CDR2 SNEGSKA (reference sequence). V lost 1 base and J lost 3, with 16 bases in between. CDR3: CSARGIRDSNNQPQHF. The CDR3 DNA reads as TGCAGTGCTAGAGGCATCCGAGACAGTAACAATCAGCCCCAGCATTTT.

In the case of this clonotype: At one of its ends the junction is not consistent with the germline gene, which may arise from a read error. The rearrangement joins TRBV5-5 to TRBJ2-5; tentative D call: TRBD2 (6 bases). The DNA end favors TRBJ2-7, so the J call may be wrong. This CDR3 spans 11 amino acids. CDR1 and CDR2 from the germline V gene are SGHKS and YYEKEE (reference sequence). The DNA of the CDR3 is TGTGCCGGCAGGAGGGGCTACGAGCAGTACTTC. As protein: CAGRRGYEQYF.

The rearrangement links TRBV20-1 to TRBJ1-5; no firm D call. Trimming took 4 bases from V and 4 from J, leaving 8 bases between them. The germline V gene encodes CDR1 DFQATT and CDR2 SNEGSKA (reference sequence). This CDR3 has 12 residues. CDR3 sequence: CSANGENQPQHF. In nucleotides, the CDR3 is TGCAGTGCTAATGGGGAGAATCAGCCCCAGCATTTT.

In its sample, this clonotype was seen a few times. The CDR3 reads CASSPRQILETQYF. CDR3 sequence (DNA): TGTGCCAGCAGCCCTAGACAGATTTTAGAGACCCAGTACTTC. This sequence joins TRBV11-2 and TRBJ2-5, with D perhaps TRBD1 (5 bases). Germline lookup yields CDR1 SGHAT and CDR2 FQNNGV. This CDR3 is 14 amino acids long. V lost 5 bases to trimming and J lost 4 bases, with 14 bases between them.

The genes are TRBV12-3 or TRBV12-4 and TRBJ2-7; D is unclear. The V end lost 5 bases, the J end lost 5 bases, and 16 bases lay between the germline ends. CDR3 length equals 14 residues. CDR3 sequence reads: CASSVGQVMDEQYF. The DNA of the CDR3 is TGTGCCAGCAGTGTCGGGCAGGTGATGGACGAGCAGTACTTC.

This clonotype was counted a few times. The chain uses TRBV29-1 and TRBJ1-1; D gene unclear. Germline CDR1 reads SQVTM; CDR2 reads ANQGSEA. Deletions cut 2 bases from V and 7 bases from J, with 14 bases between. The length of the CDR3 is 13 residues. CDR3 sequence (DNA): TGCAGCGTTGAAAAAAAACTTCGGGGTGAAGCTTTCTTT. Translating gives CSVEKKLRGEAFF.

This clonotype was observed a few times. The chain employs TRBV20-1 and TRBJ1-2, with a weak D call TRBD1 (6 bases). V was clipped by 6 bases and J by 8 bases, with 16 bases between them. This CDR3 is built from 12 residues. Germline CDR1 reads DFQATT; CDR2 reads SNEGSKA (reference sequence). DNA of the CDR3: TGCAGTGCCTTTCAGGGGTCGAAGGGCTACACCTTC. Amino acids: CSAFQGSKGYTF.

Only a few counts were recorded for this clonotype. The chain employs TRBV5-1 and TRBJ2-1, with 10 bases identical to TRBD2. The CDR3 covers 15 residues. Germline V gene data show CDR1 as SGHRS and CDR2 as YFSETQ. The V gene end was trimmed by 5 bases and the J gene end by 6 bases; junction bases not matched to a gene: 8. CDR3 protein: CASRPSSGGSNEQFF. The CDR3 nucleotides read TGCGCCAGCAGGCCTTCTAGCGGGGGCTCCAATGAGCAGTTCTTC.

This clonotype was detected many times. This sequence joins TRBV20-1 and TRBJ1-2; tentative D call: TRBD1 (6 bases). Looked up from germline, CDR1 is DFQATT and CDR2 is SNEGSKA (reference sequence). The CDR3 covers 16 residues. Trimming stripped 2 bases from V and 5 bases from J, with 21 bases between. The CDR3 coding sequence is TGCAGTGCTAGATCGGTATCAGGGGCCGAAGCTTATGGCTACACCTTC. Protein sequence: CSARSVSGAEAYGYTF.

The V call is TRBV20-1, the J call TRBJ2-3, with unresolved D. V lost 3 bases to trimming and J lost 0 bases, with 10 bases between them. CDR1 is DFQATT and CDR2 is SNEGSKA in the germline V gene (reference sequence). The CDR3 has 14 residues. The DNA of the CDR3 is TGCAGTGCTAGGGCCAGTGACAGCACAGATACGCAGTATTTT. Amino acid sequence: CSARASDSTDTQYF.

The chain combines TRBV20-1 with TRBJ2-7; possible D gene TRBD1, 5 bases. This CDR3 contains 14 residues. Between the trimmed V and J ends, which lost 0 bases and 7 bases, there was a span of 16 bases. Germline values: CDR1 DFQATT, CDR2 SNEGSKA (reference sequence). The CDR3 DNA sequence: TGCAGTGCTAGAGAGGGGCAGGGTTTAGGGGAGCAGTACTTC. This gives the protein CSAREGQGLGEQYF.

The rearrangement joins TRBV5-1 to TRBJ2-2; 7 bases fit TRBD1. The trim removed 3 bases at V and 1 base at J, leaving 6 bases unmatched. CDR1 SGHRS and CDR2 YFSETQ come from the germline V gene. The CDR3 length is 16 residues. The CDR3, as DNA: TGCGCCAGCAGCTGGGGGACAGTTCTGAACACCGGGGAGCTGTTTTTT. Its protein is CASSWGTVLNTGELFF. Full variable domain (remainder filled in from reference TRBV5-1 and TRBJ2-2): KAGVTQTPRYLIKTRGQQVTLSCSPISGHRSVSWYQQTPGQGLQFLFEYFSETQRNKGNFPGRFSGRQFSNSRSEMNVSTLELGDSALYLCASSWGTVLNTGELFFGEGSRLTVL.

The chain uses TRBV6-1 and TRBJ1-1; 8 nucleotides align to TRBD1. V dropped 7 bases and J dropped 5; count of bases not matched to a gene: 9. The CDR3 length is 14 residues. CDR1 MNHNS and CDR2 SASEGT come from the germline V gene. CDR3 DNA sequence: TGTGCCAGCATTACCAGGGGGCCAGGGACTGAAGCTTTCTTT. This sequence encodes CASITRGPGTEAFF.

This clonotype was found a few times. This sequence joins TRBV18 and TRBJ2-3; 7 bases fit TRBD1. CDR1 is KGHSH and CDR2 is LQKENI in the germline V gene. The CDR3 is 15 residues long. V was pared by 3 bases and J by 5 bases, with 8 bases of the junction left unmatched. CDR3 in amino acids: CASSPDRTHVDTQYF. In DNA, the CDR3 is TGTGCCAGCTCACCGGACAGGACGCATGTAGATACGCAGTATTTT.

In the case of this clonotype: This could be a read error, since a much larger clone is one nucleotide away. This rearrangement joins TRBV29-1 to TRBJ2-1, with no clear D. V was pared by 5 bases and J by 5 bases, with 7 bases between. CDR3 length equals 11 residues. In germline, CDR1 is SQVTM, CDR2 ANQGSEA. The CDR3 DNA follows: TGCAGCGTTAAATGGAACAATGAGCAGTTCTTC. It specifies CSVKWNNEQFF.

The V call is TRBV18, the J call TRBJ2-1; 9 bases are shared with TRBD1. The CDR3 consists of 22 residues. Germline assignment: CDR1 KGHSH and CDR2 LQKENI. The V segment lost 2 bases and the J segment 8 bases; nucleotides outside the gene matches: 28. CDR3 coding DNA: TGTGCCAGCTCACCATTGTGGGCGCACCGTCCCGCGCCGGGACAGGGAGTGGATGAGCAGTTCTTC. It codes for CASSPLWAHRPAPGQGVDEQFF.

This clonotype was counted between two and nine times. The rearrangement uses TRBV3-1 and TRBJ2-3, with D hard to call. The length of the CDR3 is 16 residues. The ends were cut back, 2 bases at V and 0 bases at J, with 12 bases in the middle. CDR1 is LGHDT and CDR2 is YNNKEL in the germline V gene (reference sequence). CDR3 loop: CASSQLGGDSTDTQYF. The CDR3 DNA follows: TGTGCCAGCAGCCAACTCGGCGGAGATAGCACAGATACGCAGTATTTT.

This clonotype turned up a few times. CDR3 loop: CASSSRATNQPQHF. CDR3 DNA sequence: TGTGCCAGTTCCTCCCGGGCCACAAATCAGCCCCAGCATTTT. The V and J genes are TRBV2 and TRBJ1-5; no reliable D call. V was clipped by 9 bases and J by 4 bases, with 16 bases between them. CDR1 and CDR2 (germline): SNHLY, FYNNEI. CDR3 length: 14 amino acids.

This clonotype appeared many times. This chain links TRBV10-3 with TRBJ2-1, with 7 bases matching TRBD2. V was pared by 0 bases and J by 0 bases, with 5 bases of the junction left unmatched. Germline CDR1 is ENHRY and CDR2 is SYGVKD. CDR3 length: 17 amino acids. The CDR3 protein is CAISESGRGSSYNEQFF. The CDR3 bases are TGTGCCATCAGTGAGTCGGGGCGGGGGAGCTCCTACAATGAGCAGTTCTTC.

The sample holds many counts of this clonotype. V gene TRBV12-3 or TRBV12-4 combines with J gene TRBJ2-1, with TRBD2 matching over 11 bases. V lost 3 bases, J lost 3 bases, and 25 bases stayed unmatched. CDR3 length: 23 residues. The CDR3 protein is CASSFRAPLDLAGGRSRYNEQFF. CDR3 sequence (DNA): TGTGCCAGCAGTTTTAGGGCCCCACTTGATCTAGCGGGGGGACGGTCTCGCTACAATGAGCAGTTCTTC.

As regards this clonotype: A much more abundant neighbour one base away suggests this may be a read error. CDR3 amino acids: CAISEQVGGAYNEQYF. CDR3 DNA: TGTGCCATCAGTGAGCAGGTAGGAGGGGCCTACAATGAGCAGTACTTC. The chain carries TRBV10-3 and TRBJ2-1; a possible D gene is TRBD2 (6 bases). The DNA end lines up better with TRBJ2-7; the J call may be wrong. CDR1 is ENHRY and CDR2 is SYGVKD in the germline V gene. This CDR3 comprises 16 residues.

This clonotype was counted between two and nine times. The chain carries TRBV6-1 and TRBJ2-3, with D possibly being TRBD1 (5 bases). This CDR3 region has 13 residues. Trimming cost V 7 bases and J 3 bases, with 11 bases left between them. Per germline, CDR1 MNHNS and CDR2 SASEGT. The CDR3 DNA is TGTGCCAGCACCGGGCAGGGTACAGATACGCAGTATTTT. Protein product: CASTGQGTDTQYF.

The chain uses TRBV10-3 and TRBJ2-6, with D possibly being TRBD2 (6 bases). CDR3 length: 20 amino acids. The V end was cut by 2 bases, the J end by 1 base, with 21 bases between. The germline gives CDR1 ENHRY, CDR2 SYGVKD. CDR3: CAISEPEGQAILSGANVLTF. In nucleotides, the CDR3 is TGTGCCATCAGTGAGCCGGAGGGGCAGGCCATTCTGTCTGGGGCCAACGTCCTGACTTTC.

The CDR3 spells CASSLVAASSYNEQYF. In DNA form, the CDR3 reads TGCGCCAGCAGCTTGGTTGCGGCGAGCTCCTACAATGAGCAGTACTTC. The V call is TRBV5-1, the J call TRBJ2-1, with unresolved D. The end of the DNA fits TRBJ2-7 better, so the J call may be wrong. CDR3 length equals 16 residues. Germline V lookup: CDR1 SGHRS, CDR2 YFSETQ.

The V gene is TRBV30, the J gene TRBJ2-5; TRBD2 matches at 14 bases. This CDR3 contains 15 residues. J gave up 11 bases and V 3 bases, and 11 bases lay outside the gene matches. CDR1 GTSNPN and CDR2 SVGIG come from the germline V gene (reference sequence). CDR3 DNA sequence: TGTGCCTGGAGAAAGACTAGCGGGGGGGCAAATGAGCAGTACTTC. This sequence encodes CAWRKTSGGANEQYF.

This clonotype was counted ten times or more. V gene TRBV15 combines with J gene TRBJ2-7; D call uncertain. This CDR3 comprises 13 residues. Germline assignment: CDR1 LNHNV and CDR2 YYDKDF (reference sequence). V dropped 8 bases and J dropped 2 bases, with 13 bases sitting between them. In DNA form, the CDR3 reads TGTGCCACCGCACTCGACACCACCTACGAGCAGTACTTC. Translation: CATALDTTYEQYF. The entire variable domain, with the rest obtained from reference TRBV15 and TRBJ2-7, is as follows: DAMVIQNPRYQVTQFGKPVTLSCSQTLNHNVMYWYQQKSSQAPKLLFHYYDKDFNNEADTPDNFQSRRPNTSFCFLDIRSPGLGDTAMYLCATALDTTYEQYFGPGTRLTVT.

At least ten counts were recorded for this clonotype. The gene calls are TRBV20-1 and TRBJ1-2; D gene ambiguous. Trimming cost V 1 base and J 5 bases, with 17 bases left between them. The CDR3 spans 15 residues. The V gene's germline CDR1 is DFQATT and CDR2 SNEGSKA (reference sequence). CDR3 nucleotides: TGCAGTGCTAGAGGGTCACAACGGGAATATTATGGCTACACCTTC. Its protein product is CSARGSQREYYGYTF.

Details on this clonotype: A junction end diverges from the germline sequence, so it may reflect a read error. This chain uses TRBV6-5 with TRBJ2-7, with TRBD2 identical over 7 bases. The DNA end favors TRBJ2-5, so the J call may be wrong. The CDR3 is 16 residues long. From germline, CDR1 is MNHEY and CDR2 SVGAGI. The CDR3 DNA reads as TGTACCAGCAGTTACTCGTCGAGACTAGCTGGAGGGACCCAGTACTTC. As protein: CTSSYSSRLAGGTQYF.

V gene TRBV6-2 or TRBV6-3 combines with J gene TRBJ2-5; perhaps TRBD1 as D (5 bases). CDR1 is MNHEY, CDR2 SVGEGT, per germline. This CDR3 is built from 15 residues. The V gene lost 6 bases and the J gene lost 2 bases, with 16 bases spanning the gap. The CDR3 DNA follows: TGTGCCAGCAGCGGTGGCAGGGCGGATCAAGAGACCCAGTACTTC. As protein: CASSGGRADQETQYF.